This T cell receptor (beta chain) emerged from a study of shared clonotypes between healthy human individuals. CD45RO-negative CD8 cells positively selected for CCR7 made up the naive population, which excluded terminally differentiated effector memory CD45RA+ cells. This CDR3 is built from 14 residues. V gave up 2 bases and J gave up 6 bases, with 14 bases separating them. CDR1 MDHEN and CDR2 SYDVKM come from the germline V gene. This clone is a singleton in its sample. The assay was carried out at the deep level. Clones were sequenced by immunoSEQ multiplex PCR, and TCRdb holds only the in-frame ones, with some missing. The table records around 600,000 clones, roughly 98% of them present only once.

The rearrangement links TRBV28 to TRBJ2-7, with a tentative D call TRBD2 (5 bases). The specimen was naive CD8+ T cells sorted from blood. The source is a man aged 30 to 39 in good health. CDR3 nucleotides: TGTGCCAGCAGTTTAGGTAGCCTACGGGGCGAGCAGTACTTC. The encoded protein is CASSLGSLRGEQYF.